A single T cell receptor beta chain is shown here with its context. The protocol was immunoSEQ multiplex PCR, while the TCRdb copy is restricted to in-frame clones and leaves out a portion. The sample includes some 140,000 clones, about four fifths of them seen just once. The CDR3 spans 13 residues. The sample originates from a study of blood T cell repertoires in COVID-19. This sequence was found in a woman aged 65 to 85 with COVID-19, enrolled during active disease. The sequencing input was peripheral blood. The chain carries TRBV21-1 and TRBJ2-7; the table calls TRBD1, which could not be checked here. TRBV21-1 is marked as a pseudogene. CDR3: CASPRRDSYEQYF. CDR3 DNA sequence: TGTGCCAGCCCCAGGAGGGACAGCTACGAGCAGTACTTC.